This TCR beta chain was identified during a study of T cell responses to AZD1222 COVID-19 vaccine. Overall study findings and caveats: Clonal diversity may have been underestimated in mostly white British donors. Recipients of two AZD1222 doses showed rising Spike-specific TCR breadth and depth. Spike-wide vaccine-associated CD4 TCRs dominated at 160-218 and 743-854.

The CDR3 extends over 16 amino acids. Germline V gene data show CDR1 as ENHRY and CDR2 as SYGVKD. V was pared by 0 bases and J by 0 bases, with 9 bases between. Using immunoSEQ multiplex PCR, the repertoire was profiled, and TCRdb retains in-frame clones only, with some absent. The table includes more than 85,000 clones, 70% to 90% detected once. To note about this clone: Its antigen is currently unknown.

The source is an adult in good health. Source: peripheral blood, taken on day 0 of AZD1222 vaccination. This chain links TRBV10-3 with TRBJ2-1, with D possibly TRBD2 on 6 matching bases. The CDR3 DNA reads TGTGCCATCAGTGAGTCCGCGGGGAGCTCCTACAATGAGCAGTTCTTC. It yields the protein CAISESAGSSYNEQFF.